This TCR beta chain was found in a study of CD8 T cells in Susac syndrome. Findings and limits, study-wide: The authors found no clonal expansion in Susac syndrome CD4+ T cell repertoires.

cDNA came from roughly 0.53 to 1 ug RNA primed by random hexamers. Amplification of TCR beta CDR3 by immunoSEQ multiplex PCR spanned 54 Vbeta and 13 Jbeta. From the immunoSEQ multiplex PCR reads, TCRdb called clonotypes with MiXCR, one entry per CDR3 protein. The data contain under 200,000 distinct CDR3 sequences, 95% to 96% of them singletons. The CDR3 length is 13 residues. CDR1 and CDR2 (germline): SGHTA, FQGTGA. V gave up 8 bases and J gave up 8 bases, with 18 bases separating them. Comments on this clonotype: Antigen unknown.

Recently defined diagnostic criteria classed the Susac syndrome patients as definite or probable. TEMRA cells were FACS-enriched and CD8+ and CD4+ T cells negatively isolated. The sequenced sample was CD4+ T cells from PBMCs. The V gene is TRBV7-3, the J gene TRBJ1-2, with unresolved D. The receptor was isolated from a human donor with Susac syndrome. The CDR3 sequence: CASRSGPEGGYTF. CDR3 DNA: TGTGCCAGCCGCTCAGGCCCTGAAGGAGGCTACACCTTC.